This TCR beta chain stems from a study of cytomegalovirus exposure and HLA in healthy donors (dated by TCRdb to the late 2010s). Study-wide context: According to an earlier analysis of around 600 of the donors, some 170 million T cells yielded some 120 million unique TCR beta sequences and 250 to 350 Gb of sequence data. Every repertoire in the discovery cohort had been generated on one and the same sequencing platform. Because of strong linkage in the cohort, a few DR-DQ haplotypes were treated as single units for association and clustering. The study aimed to test whether signatures of past pathogen exposure could be identified by cataloging public T cell receptors. Typing coverage differed by locus: A, B, C, DRB1 and DQB1 were typed in about 629-640 donors, DQA1 in 522, DPA1 in approximately 610, and DPB1 in 450 to 480. Along with the approximately 650-subject first cohort, a separate validation cohort of over a hundred different subjects was used. To decide whether each TCR beta V gene segment behaved as functional or pseudogenic, an earlier analysis of several hundred of the donors relied on high-throughput TCR beta sequencing. Across around 400 genotyped donors of the cohort, an average of about 240,000 unique TCR beta nucleotide sequences per donor were sequenced, and 15% to 20% of those sequences were non-productive. In the later analysis, no new phenotypic data were used to find candidate immune exposures; instead, reliance was placed on TCR beta sequences and their occurrence across donors. About 330 gigabases of sequencing data and approximately 91 million unique TCR sequences made up an early release that covered approximately 620 HLA-typed donors. Alongside the repertoire data, information on donor age, sex, ethnicity and CMV serostatus was compiled. Both class I and class II loci were covered by HLA typing, at four-digit resolution. The genetic ancestry cluster associated with self-reported Caucasian donors included 81% of the roughly 400 genotyped donors. To predict cytomegalovirus infection status, the study brought together high-throughput TCR immunosequencing, statistical association of individual TCRs with disease status, and machine learning. Genome-wide SNP genotypes for about 55% of the roughly 670 donors were used in a later genetic analysis, which treated that subset as a discovery cohort. To study patterns of TCR occurrence, a later analysis re-analyzed previously published TCR beta repertoires from 550 to 800 donors and added high-resolution HLA genotyping. The T cell repertoires of around 730 subjects were profiled by immunosequencing and related to cytomegalovirus serostatus.

To note about this clone: Its specific antigen is unknown. Per-base qualities were not stored, and no clone one base away is much larger.

From the cysteine up to the phenylalanine, the CDR3 has a length of 11 residues. Solely the CDR3 DNA is kept, with 33 bases framed from the first base. V loses 4 bases, J loses 5 bases, and the germline ends lie 7 bases apart. The germline V gene (reference sequence) provides CDR1 GTSNPN and CDR2 SVGIG. Preparation of the library involved the immunoSEQ multiplex PCR assay. A mixture of 60 forward primers for TCR Vbeta segments and 13 reverse primers for TCR Jbeta segments was used in the multiplex PCR. The CDR3 region of rearranged TCR beta genes was amplified from genomic DNA with a multiplex PCR assay. The Illumina HiSeq System was used to sequence the amplified TCR beta libraries as 87-base-pair reads. The authors' pipeline ran thus. A later analysis tallied tens of millions of unique TCR beta chains across the roughly 610 repertoires, and around 9.9 million of those chains were shared by two or more donors. Raw reads were error-corrected and collapsed into unique sequences by a nearest-neighbor algorithm in which closely related sequences were merged to remove PCR and sequencing errors. CDR3 sequences were aligned to IMGT reference sequences to assign V, D and J gene segments. For a sequence to be retained, a match of at least six nucleotides to both a V gene segment and a J gene segment was required. Rearrangements were called productive when the CDR3 lacked stop codons and stayed in frame with V and J; all others were non-productive. CDR3 was defined according to IMGT convention as the region running from the second conserved V-encoded cysteine to the conserved J-encoded phenylalanine. In an earlier analysis of 587 of the donors, sequences lacking an unambiguous match to a single V gene segment were excluded. In an earlier analysis of 587 of the donors, V segments were called functional above 56.7% productive rearrangements and were called segregating when the between-donor standard deviation exceeded 5%. To diagnose cytomegalovirus status from the catalog of TCR beta chain sequences, a statistical classification framework was built. In a later analysis, V and J genes were assigned by comparing TCR nucleotide sequences against IMGT/GENE-DB human TR gene sequences. Using the TCRdist pipeline, a later analysis assigned CDR3 sequences along with most-parsimonious VDJ recombination scenarios. In a later analysis, each TCR beta chain was defined by its CDR3 amino acid sequence together with its V-gene family, and reads without a unique V-gene family were excluded. As a way to deal with suspected cross-contamination and a sequencing artifact, a later analysis dropped approximately 590 nucleotide sequences that were highly shared and had low generation probability. For each public chain, a later analysis derived a clonal expansion index from normalized ranks of inferred template counts within each repertoire. In a later analysis, generation probabilities were computed using a VDJ recombination model fitted to out-of-frame rearrangements, and the results were checked against IGoR. In a later analysis, TCR-TCR, TCR-HLA and TCR-CMV co-occurrence was scored with hypergeometric tests, and a repertoire-size bias correction was applied to TCR pairs. A later analysis estimated false discovery rates by permuting HLA or CMV assignments 20 times. A later analysis grouped co-occurring TCRs with DBSCAN, adding TCRdist sequence similarity when clustering within HLA-allele-positive subsets. Repertoires with fewer than 30,000 or more than 120,000 public chains were left out of co-occurrence clustering, as were a few repertoires with anomalous nucleotide sharing. TCRdb took over this immuneACCESS table, retaining in-frame rearrangements with V and J assigned. Such tables are incomplete; in checked studies, under half of the missing clones stem from an unresolved V gene, and the remainder is unexplained. That table furnishes V, J and clone size, whereas the DNA furnished D and trimming. This sample holds more than 95,000 clones; roughly 80% were observed only once. Clones ranked in the top ten supply about 4.9% of the sample.

In total, roughly 670 healthy bone marrow donors made up the cohort. At the time of sampling, every cohort member was nominally healthy, though immune exposures that went unrecorded were likely present. The donor tested CMV seropositive and was one of the 289 seropositive cohort members. A peripheral blood sample was provided by each donor, and peripheral blood mononuclear cells were used for TCR beta sequencing. Genomic DNA extraction from the blood cell samples was performed with the Qiagen DNeasy Blood Extraction Kit. Findings and caveats that apply to the study as a whole: In an earlier analysis of fewer than 750 of the donors, most TCR beta V segments were observed in productive rearrangements about 90% or about 30% of the time, broadly matching IMGT annotations. According to a later genetic analysis, donors in an Asian-associated ancestry cluster had fewer N-insertions in productive TCRs than the approximately 670-donor mean. A later analysis found that HLA-associated TCR beta chains were more clonally expanded and had lower generation probabilities than equally common non-associated chains. Strong co-occurrence of HLA alleles, especially DR and DQ, made assigning TCR associations to individual alleles difficult. CMV serostatus was the only immune exposure information available for the cohort. The presence/absence analyses assumed that sequencing depth was roughly uniform across donors, and that assumption may not be true. Most TCR sequences were seen in very few donors, while some public TCRs were found in many individuals. Because HLA typing was missing for some donors at each locus, association tests included only the typed subset. In vitro tests confirmed that a few of the cytomegalovirus-associated TCR beta chains recognize cytomegalovirus antigens. According to the authors, the approach could potentially be generalized to other disease states and immunological phenotypes. Some IMGT-functional V segments, including TRBV6-2 and TRBV6-3, could not be distinguished by the 87-base-pair reads and were therefore excluded. Correlated functional status among segregating V segments might reflect linkage disequilibrium, but an unknown experimental factor could not be ruled out. In a later analysis, the rate of TCR association differed among HLA loci, with DRB1 alleles having the most associated TCRs and HLA-C alleles having the fewest. Roughly 17 rarely observed V segments, including chromosome 9 orphons, were excluded from the earlier analysis of approximately 500 of the donors because counts were too low. Specific HLA alleles were associated with more than 15,000 TCR beta sequences at a false discovery rate of 0.05 in a later analysis. A later analysis reported that several top co-occurrence clusters appeared linked to parvovirus B19, influenza, CMV and Epstein-Barr virus. In this cohort, only TCR beta chains were sequenced, and detectable features were limited by the absence of alpha or paired-chain data. A later genetic analysis associated a missense DCLRE1C variant with V-gene and J-gene trimming of TCR beta chains, and an independent cohort replicated the association. A further reported finding was that TCR beta sequences accurately predicted the HLA-A and HLA-B alleles for most subjects in the first cohort. In a later analysis, most CMV-associated TCR beta chains were found to appear HLA-restricted, with HLA associations seemingly driven largely by CMV exposure. Cytomegalovirus status was reported to be diagnosed by the classifier with high specificity and sensitivity in both the original and validation cohorts. A cluster of highly shared sequence variants was judged likely to represent a technical artifact of the sequencing pipeline. In the study, 150 to 200 TCR beta chains were listed as associated with cytomegalovirus.

This sequence was found in a man aged 50 or older in good health and CMV-seropositive. The rearrangement joined TRBV30 to TRBJ2-3; TRBD1 is possibly the D segment (5 matching bases). Source material: PBMCs. The nucleotide sequence reads TGTGCCTGGACAGGGAAAGATACGCAGTATTTT. It specifies CAWTGKDTQYF.